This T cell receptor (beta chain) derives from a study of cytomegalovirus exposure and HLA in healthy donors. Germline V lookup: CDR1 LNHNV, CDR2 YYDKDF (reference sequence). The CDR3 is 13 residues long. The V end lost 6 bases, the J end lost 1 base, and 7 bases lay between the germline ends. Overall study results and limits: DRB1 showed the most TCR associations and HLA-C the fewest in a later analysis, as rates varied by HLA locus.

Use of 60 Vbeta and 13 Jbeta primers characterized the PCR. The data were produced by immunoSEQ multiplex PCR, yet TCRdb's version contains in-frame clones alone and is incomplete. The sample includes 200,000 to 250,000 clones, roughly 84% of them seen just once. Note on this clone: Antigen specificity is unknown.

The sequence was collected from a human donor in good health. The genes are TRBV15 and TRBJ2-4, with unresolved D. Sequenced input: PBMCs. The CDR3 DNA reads TGTGCCACCAGGGTCGAGGCCAAAAACATTCAGTACTTC. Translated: CATRVEAKNIQYF.